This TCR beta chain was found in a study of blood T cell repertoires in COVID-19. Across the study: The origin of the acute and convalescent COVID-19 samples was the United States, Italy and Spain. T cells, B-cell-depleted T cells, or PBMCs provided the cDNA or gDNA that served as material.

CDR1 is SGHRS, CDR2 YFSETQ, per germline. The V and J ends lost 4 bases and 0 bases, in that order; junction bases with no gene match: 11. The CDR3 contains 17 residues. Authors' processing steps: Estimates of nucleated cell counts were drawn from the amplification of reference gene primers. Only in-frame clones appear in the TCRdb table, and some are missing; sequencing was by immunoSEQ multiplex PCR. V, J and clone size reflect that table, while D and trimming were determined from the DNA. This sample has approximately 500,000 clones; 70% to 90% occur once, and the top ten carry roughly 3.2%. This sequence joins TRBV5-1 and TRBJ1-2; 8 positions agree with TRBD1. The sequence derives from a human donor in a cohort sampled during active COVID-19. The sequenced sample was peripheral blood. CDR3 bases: TGCGCCAGCAGCCTTAGACAGGGGACGTCTGCTAACTATGGCTACACCTTC. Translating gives CASSLRQGTSANYGYTF. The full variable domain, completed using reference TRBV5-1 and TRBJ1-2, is KAGVTQTPRYLIKTRGQQVTLSCSPISGHRSVSWYQQTPGQGLQFLFEYFSETQRNKGNFPGRFSGRQFSNSRSEMNVSTLELGDSALYLCASSLRQGTSANYGYTFGSGTRLTVV.